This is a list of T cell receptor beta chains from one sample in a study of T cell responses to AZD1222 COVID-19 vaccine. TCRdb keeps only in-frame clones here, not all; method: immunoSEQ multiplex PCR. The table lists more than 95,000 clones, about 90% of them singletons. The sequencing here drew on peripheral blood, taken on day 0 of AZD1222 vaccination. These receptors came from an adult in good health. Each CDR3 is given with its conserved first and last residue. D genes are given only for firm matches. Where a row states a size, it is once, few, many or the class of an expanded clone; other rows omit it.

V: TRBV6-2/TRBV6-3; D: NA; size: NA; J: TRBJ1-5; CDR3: CASSYSGLQPQHF; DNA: TGTGCCAGCAGTTACTCGGGCCTTCAGCCCCAGCATTTT
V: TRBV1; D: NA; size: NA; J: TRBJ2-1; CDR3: CTSSQVDAHNEQFF; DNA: TGCACCAGCAGCCAAGTGGACGCCCACAATGAGCAGTTCTTC
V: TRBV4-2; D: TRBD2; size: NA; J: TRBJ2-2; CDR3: CASSRWGGTGELFF; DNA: TGTGCCAGCAGCCGGTGGGGGGGGACCGGGGAGCTGTTTTTT
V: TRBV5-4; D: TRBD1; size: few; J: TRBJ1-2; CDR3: CASSPGTGLGLYGYTF; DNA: TGTGCCAGCAGCCCAGGGACAGGCCTTGGATTATATGGCTACACCTTC
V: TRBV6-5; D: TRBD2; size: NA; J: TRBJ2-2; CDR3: CASSYSGGPNTGELFF; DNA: TGTGCCAGCAGTTATAGCGGGGGGCCGAACACCGGGGAGCTGTTTTTT
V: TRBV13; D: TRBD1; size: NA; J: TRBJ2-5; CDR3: CASSLGRDRGIETQYF; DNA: TGTGCCAGCAGCTTAGGAAGGGACAGGGGTATTGAGACCCAGTACTTC
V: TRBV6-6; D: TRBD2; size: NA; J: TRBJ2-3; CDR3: CASSYSLAGRDTQYF; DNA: TGTGCCAGCAGTTACTCTCTAGCGGGGAGAGATACGCAGTATTTT
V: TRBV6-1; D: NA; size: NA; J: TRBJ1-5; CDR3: CASSEGNQPQHF; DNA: TGTGCCAGCAGTGAGGGAAATCAGCCCCAGCATTTT
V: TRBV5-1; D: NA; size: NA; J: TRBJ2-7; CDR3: CASSPGVHEQYF; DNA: TGCGCCAGCAGTCCCGGCGTCCACGAGCAGTACTTC
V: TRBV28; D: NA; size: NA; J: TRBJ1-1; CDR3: CASTSPFRGWDTEAFF; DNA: TGTGCCAGCACCTCACCCTTTCGGGGCTGGGACACTGAAGCTTTCTTT
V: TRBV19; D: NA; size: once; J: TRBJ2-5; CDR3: CATGRAGETQYF; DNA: TGTGCCACCGGACGGGCCGGGGAGACCCAGTACTTC
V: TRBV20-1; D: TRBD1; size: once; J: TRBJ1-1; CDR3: CSATGGQGTFF; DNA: TGCAGTGCTACCGGGGGACAGGGGACTTTCTTT
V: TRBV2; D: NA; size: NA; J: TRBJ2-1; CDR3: CASSGLSSYNEQFF; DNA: TGTGCCAGCAGTGGCTTAAGCTCCTACAATGAGCAGTTCTTC
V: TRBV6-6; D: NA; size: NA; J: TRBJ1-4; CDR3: CASSWSGPEKLFF; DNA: TGTGCCAGCTCTTGGTCGGGCCCTGAAAAACTGTTTTTT
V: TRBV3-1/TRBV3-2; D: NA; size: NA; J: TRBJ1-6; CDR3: CASSFGTRQSPLHF; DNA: TGTGCCAGCAGCTTCGGGACACGTCAATCACCCCTCCACTTT
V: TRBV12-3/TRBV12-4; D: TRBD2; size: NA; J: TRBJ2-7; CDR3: CASSLQRGSEQYF; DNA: TGTGCCAGCAGTTTACAGCGGGGGAGCGAGCAGTACTTC
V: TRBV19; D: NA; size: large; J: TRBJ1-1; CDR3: CASSTWTNTEAFF; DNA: TGTGCCAGTAGCACCTGGACGAACACTGAAGCTTTCTTT
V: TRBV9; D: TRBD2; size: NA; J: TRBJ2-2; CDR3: CASTRGLAETGELFF; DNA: TGTGCCAGCACCAGAGGACTAGCGGAAACCGGGGAGCTGTTTTTT
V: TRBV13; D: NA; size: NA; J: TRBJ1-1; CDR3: CASSHRSPEAFF; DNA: TGTGCCAGCAGCCATAGGAGCCCTGAAGCTTTCTTT
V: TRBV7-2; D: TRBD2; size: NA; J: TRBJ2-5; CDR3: CASSPPGGGAETQYF; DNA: TGTGCCAGCAGCCCCCCTGGCGGGGGGGCGGAGACCCAGTACTTC
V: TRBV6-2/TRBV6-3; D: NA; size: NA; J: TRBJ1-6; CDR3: CASSSLREGSPLHF; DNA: TGTGCCAGCAGTTCCCTCCGAGAGGGCTCACCCCTCCACTTT
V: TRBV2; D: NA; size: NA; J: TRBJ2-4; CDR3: CASRLLDIQYF; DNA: TGTGCCAGCAGACTCCTTGACATTCAGTACTTC
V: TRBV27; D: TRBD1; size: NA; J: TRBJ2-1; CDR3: CASSMDRATSYNEQFF; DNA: TGTGCCAGCAGTATGGACAGGGCCACATCCTACAATGAGCAGTTCTTC
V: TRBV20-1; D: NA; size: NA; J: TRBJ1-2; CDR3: CSAANYGYTF; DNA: TGCAGTGCAGCCAACTATGGCTACACCTTC
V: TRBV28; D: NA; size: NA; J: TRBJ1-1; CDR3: CASSSGTAGGAFF; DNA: TGTGCCAGCAGTTCCGGGACGGCTGGGGGAGCTTTCTTT
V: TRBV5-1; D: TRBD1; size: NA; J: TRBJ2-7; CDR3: CASSGMRQGTPYEQYF; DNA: TGCGCCAGCAGCGGGATGCGACAGGGGACTCCCTACGAGCAGTACTTC
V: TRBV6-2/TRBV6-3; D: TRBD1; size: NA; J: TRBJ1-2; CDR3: CASSLHGSTGGANYGYTF; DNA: TGTGCCAGCAGTCTTCACGGTTCGACAGGGGGAGCTAACTATGGCTACACCTTC
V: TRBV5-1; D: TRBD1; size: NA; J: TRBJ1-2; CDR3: CASSLGSQGGQGYTF; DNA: TGCGCCAGCAGCTTGGGATCCCAGGGGGGGCAAGGCTACACCTTC
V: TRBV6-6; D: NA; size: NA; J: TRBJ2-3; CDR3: CASSYGSDTQYF; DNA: TGTGCCAGCAGTTACGGTTCAGATACGCAGTATTTT
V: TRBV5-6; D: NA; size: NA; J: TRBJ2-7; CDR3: CASSLRYEQYF; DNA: TGTGCCAGCAGCTTGCGCTACGAGCAGTACTTC
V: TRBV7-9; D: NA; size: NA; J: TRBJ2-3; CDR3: CASSFLVGPLGASTDTQYF; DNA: TGTGCCAGCAGCTTTCTTGTGGGCCCCCTCGGGGCCAGCACAGATACGCAGTATTTT
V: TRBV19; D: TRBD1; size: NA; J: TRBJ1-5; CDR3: CATHDRGGNQPQHF; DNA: TGTGCCACTCACGACAGGGGTGGCAATCAGCCCCAGCATTTT
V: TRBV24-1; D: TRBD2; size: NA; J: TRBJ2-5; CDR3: CATSEASGGEETQYF; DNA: TGTGCCACCAGTGAGGCTAGCGGGGGTGAAGAGACCCAGTACTTC